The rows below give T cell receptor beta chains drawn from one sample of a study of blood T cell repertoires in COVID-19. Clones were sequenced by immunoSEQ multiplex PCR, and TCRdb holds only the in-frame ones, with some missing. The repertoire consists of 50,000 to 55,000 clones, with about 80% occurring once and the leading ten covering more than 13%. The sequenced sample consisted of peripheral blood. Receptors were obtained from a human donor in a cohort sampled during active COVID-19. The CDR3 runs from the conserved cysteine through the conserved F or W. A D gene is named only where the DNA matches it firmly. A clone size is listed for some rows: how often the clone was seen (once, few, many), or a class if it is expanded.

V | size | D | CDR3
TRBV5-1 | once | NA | CASSFGGFYEKLFF
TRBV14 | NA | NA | CASSQRGAGPYEQYF
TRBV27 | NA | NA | CASSPGPYEQYF
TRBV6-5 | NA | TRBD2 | CASRKPGLGTKQQYF
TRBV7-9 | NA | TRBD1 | CASSADRAGETQYF
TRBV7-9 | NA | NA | CASRREGGNQPQHF
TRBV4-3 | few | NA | CASSQVADYSYEQYF
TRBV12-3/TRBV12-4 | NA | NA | CASSLSVNTEAFF
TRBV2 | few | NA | CARQFRDSHPNEQFF
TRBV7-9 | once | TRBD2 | CASSTSGASYNEQFF
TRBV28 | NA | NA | CASSPSTPYEQYF
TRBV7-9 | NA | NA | CASSLGLTGGDRHEQYF
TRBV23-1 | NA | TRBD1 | CASRRQGNHYGYTF
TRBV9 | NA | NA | CASNPDTRTGELFF
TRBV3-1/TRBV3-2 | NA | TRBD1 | CASSFRTGHQETQYF
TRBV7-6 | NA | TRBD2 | CASSPRLAGVADEQYF
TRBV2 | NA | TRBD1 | CASRRGQGHTDTQYF